Following are 13 T cell receptor beta chains from one sample sequenced in a study of Graves' ophthalmopathy and Graves' hyperthyroidism (dated by TCRdb to 2016 to 2018). Instrument on record: Illumina HiSeq 2000. TCR beta CDR3 regions were amplified from RNA transcripts for repertoire sequencing. HTBI primers and the Qiagen OneStep RT-PCR kit were used in a first-round RT-PCR, which was followed by a second-round multiplex PCR, size selection and purification. TCRdb passed the public sequencing reads through fastp at Q25 and MiXCR, retaining productive beta sequences. Each entry is one CDR3 protein sequence, shown with its most common DNA and genes. The table for this sample lists 350,000 to 400,000 distinct CDR3 sequences; approximately 20% of them were counted only once. Clones ranked in the top ten supply about 1.4% of the sample. The sequenced sample consisted of peripheral blood. The receptors come from a woman aged 18-30 years with Graves' ophthalmopathy. Donor details come from another sample of the same person, matched by shared clones.

Ten or more counts support this clonotype. V gene TRBV6-5 combines with J gene TRBJ2-7; no firm D call. The CDR3 is 14 residues long. Trimming pared 0 bases from V and 5 bases from J, leaving 11 bases between. In germline, CDR1 is MNHEY, CDR2 SVGAGI. The CDR3 here is CASSYSRLNHEQYF. CDR3 bases: TGTGCCAGCAGTTACTCTCGTCTGAACCACGAGCAGTACTTC.

This clonotype has a handful of counts. CDR3 DNA sequence: TGTGCCAGCAGCCAATGGATCCCGGGACAGGGGAGTCGGGAGACCCAGTACTTC. It encodes CASSQWIPGQGSRETQYF. This chain uses TRBV14 with TRBJ2-5; 10 bases line up with TRBD1. The J segment lost 5 bases and the V segment lost 2 bases, leaving 14 bases of the junction unmatched. Germline values: CDR1 SGHDN, CDR2 FVKESK. CDR3 length: 18 residues.

This clonotype was picked up many times. The chain combines TRBV2 with TRBJ1-1; perhaps TRBD1 as D (5 bases). V lost 0 bases to trimming and J lost 4 bases, with 21 bases between them. From germline, CDR1 is SNHLY and CDR2 FYNNEI. The CDR3 totals 18 residues. For the CDR3, the DNA is TGTGCCAGCAGTGAAGCGCATGGTGGGGCAGGGAGGATCACTGAAGCTTTCTTT. It codes for CASSEAHGGAGRITEAFF.

The sample holds many counts of this clonotype. The chain joins TRBV19 to TRBJ1-1; no firm D call. The CDR3 extends over 14 amino acids. With 3 bases removed from V and 4 bases from J, the gap between germline ends came to 12 bases. Germline V gives CDR1 LNHDA, CDR2 SQIVND (reference sequence). In DNA form, the CDR3 reads TGTGCCAGTAGTATTTTCCGCGGGTCCACTGAAGCTTTCTTT. Protein sequence: CASSIFRGSTEAFF.

This clonotype was seen many times. One junction end disagrees with the germline gene, perhaps due to a read error. This chain connects TRBV20-1 to TRBJ2-7; the D call may be TRBD1 or TRBD2 (5 bases each). Germline loops: CDR1 DFQATT, CDR2 SNEGSKA (reference sequence). The CDR3 runs to 12 residues. CDR3 bases: TGCAGTGCCAGTGAGGGGTTCCTGGGCTCCTTCTTC. Its translation is CSASEGFLGSFF.

In this sample, this clonotype turned up many times. This sequence joins TRBV12-3 or TRBV12-4 and TRBJ1-2, with D possibly matching TRBD1 (5 bases). V was clipped by 5 bases and J by 4 bases, with 14 bases between them. The CDR3 is 14 amino acids. CDR3 coding DNA: TGTGCCAGCAGTCCAGGGCCTACCGCCTATGGCTACACCTTC. As protein: CASSPGPTAYGYTF.

This clonotype appeared many times. The rearrangement joins TRBV20-1 to TRBJ2-7; 9 bases fit TRBD1. The CDR3 spans 14 residues. V lost 5 bases and J lost 2; bases outside the gene matches: 7. Germline CDR1 DFQATT, CDR2 SNEGSKA (reference sequence). Here the CDR3 reads CSAEPGQGPYEQYF. In nucleotides, the CDR3 is TGCAGTGCTGAACCGGGACAGGGCCCCTACGAGCAGTACTTC.

This chain links TRBV15 with TRBJ2-5; D is possibly TRBD1 (5 bases). The germline V gene encodes CDR1 LNHNV and CDR2 YYDKDF (reference sequence). V was shortened by 11 bases and J by 1 base, with 14 bases between the two germline ends. The CDR3 totals 13 residues. The CDR3 DNA sequence: TGTGCCGCGTCTAGGGGAACCCAAGAGACCCAGTACTTC. It yields the protein CAASRGTQETQYF.

This clonotype was found many times. V and J are TRBV27 and TRBJ1-6, with a tentative D call TRBD1 (6 bases). CDR1 is MNHEY, CDR2 SMNVEV, per germline (reference sequence). The V end was cut by 7 bases, the J end by 1 base, with 8 bases between. CDR3 length: 14 residues. The DNA for the CDR3 is TGTGCCAGCACCAGGGGATCCTATAATTCACCCCTCCACTTT. Its protein product is CASTRGSYNSPLHF.

This clonotype was seen once. The rearrangement joins TRBV6-2 or TRBV6-3 to TRBJ1-1, with 9 bases matching TRBD1. Germline V gives CDR1 MNHEY, CDR2 SVGEGT. The ends lost 0 bases at V and 1 base at J; junction bases unmatched: 9. This CDR3 comprises 18 residues. The CDR3 sequence: CASSYSLNRGPTNTEAFF. CDR3 bases: TGTGCCAGCAGTTACTCCCTTAACAGGGGGCCCACGAACACTGAAGCTTTCTTT.

This clonotype has a count of ten or more. The gene calls are TRBV29-1 and TRBJ2-7; 14 bases map to TRBD2. The CDR3 is 15 amino acids. After removal of 6 bases from V and 2 bases from J, the junction contained 6 bases not matched to a gene. CDR1 and CDR2 (germline): SQVTM, ANQGSEA. For the CDR3, the DNA is TGCAGCGTGGATGGACTAGCGGGGGGTGCCTACGAGCAGTACTTC. Amino acid sequence: CSVDGLAGGAYEQYF.

This clonotype was detected many times. The chain carries TRBV12-3 or TRBV12-4 and TRBJ1-5, with no clear D. CDR3 length: 13 amino acids. Trimming removed 3 bases from V and 7 bases from J, with 10 bases in between. CDR3 sequence: CASSLALGQPQHF. The DNA of the CDR3 is TGTGCCAGCAGTTTGGCCCTGGGGCAGCCCCAGCATTTT.

This clonotype has at least ten counts. V gene TRBV10-3 combines with J gene TRBJ2-7; TRBD2 aligns across 9 bases. V dropped 3 bases and J dropped 0; count of bases not matched to a gene: 3. This CDR3 has 15 amino acids. The germline CDR1 and CDR2 sequences are ENHRY and SYGVKD. CDR3 loop: CAISELAGPSYEQYF. In nucleotides, the CDR3 is TGTGCCATCAGTGAACTAGCGGGTCCCTCCTACGAGCAGTACTTC.